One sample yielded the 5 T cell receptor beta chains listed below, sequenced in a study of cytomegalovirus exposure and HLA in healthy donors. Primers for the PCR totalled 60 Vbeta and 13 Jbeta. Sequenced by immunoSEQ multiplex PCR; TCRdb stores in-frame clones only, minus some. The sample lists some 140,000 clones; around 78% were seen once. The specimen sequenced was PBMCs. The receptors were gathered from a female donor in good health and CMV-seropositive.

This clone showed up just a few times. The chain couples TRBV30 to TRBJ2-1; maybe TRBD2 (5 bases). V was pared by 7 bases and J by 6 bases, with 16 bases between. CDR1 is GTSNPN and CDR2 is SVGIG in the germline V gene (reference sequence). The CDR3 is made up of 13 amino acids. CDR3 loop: CALLGFGLNEQFF. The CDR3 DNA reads TGTGCCTTACTAGGTTTTGGCCTCAATGAGCAGTTCTTC.

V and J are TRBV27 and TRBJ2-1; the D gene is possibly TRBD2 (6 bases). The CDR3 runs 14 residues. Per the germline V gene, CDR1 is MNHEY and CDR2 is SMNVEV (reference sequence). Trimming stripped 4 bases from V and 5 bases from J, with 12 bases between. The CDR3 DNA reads TGTGCCAGCAGTTCAGTGACTAGGAACAATGAGCAGTTCTTC. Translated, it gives CASSSVTRNNEQFF.

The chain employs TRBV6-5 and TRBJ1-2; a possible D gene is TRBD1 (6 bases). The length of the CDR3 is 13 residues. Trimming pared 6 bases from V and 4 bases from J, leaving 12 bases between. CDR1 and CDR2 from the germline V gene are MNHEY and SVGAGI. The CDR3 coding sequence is TGTGCCAGCAGCCCCGACAGGTCCTATGGCTACACCTTC. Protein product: CASSPDRSYGYTF.

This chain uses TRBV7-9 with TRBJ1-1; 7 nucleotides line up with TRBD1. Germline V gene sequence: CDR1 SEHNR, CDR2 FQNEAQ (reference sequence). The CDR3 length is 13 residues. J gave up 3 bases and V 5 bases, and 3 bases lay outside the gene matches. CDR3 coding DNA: TGTGCCAGCAGCAGGGACAGTCACACTGAAGCTTTCTTT. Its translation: CASSRDSHTEAFF.

CDR3 in amino acids: CASSVTTGNYGYTF. The CDR3 bases are TGTGCCAGCAGCGTAACGACTGGAAACTATGGCTACACCTTC. V gene TRBV9 combines with J gene TRBJ1-2; no clear D. Germline-derived CDR1 and CDR2 are SGDLS and YYNGEE. CDR3 size: 14 residues. V was shortened by 1 base and J by 2 bases, with 9 bases between the two germline ends.